This TCR beta chain comes out of a study of human T cells and chemical hapten exposure. Points from the study as a whole: Versus controls, expanded TCRs had significantly more large CDR3 similarity clusters. Sensitizing with DPC caused no change in TCRs above 1 in 1000 frequency.

CDR3 length equals 15 residues. Trimming left V 3 bases short and J 1 base short, with 10 bases between. Germline loops: CDR1 SGHTA, CDR2 FQGTGA. This clonotype came up a few times. What it binds is not known. Each CDR3 protein gets one entry after TCRdb re-called the RACE reads with MiXCR. Of around 120,000 distinct CDR3 sequences listed, 13% were seen once; the top ten hold around 2.8%. The time point: pre-sensitization, week 0. Treatment of the sample: therapeutic diphenylcyclopropenone sensitization with weekly scalp DPC. Blood sampling preceded each patch test application. The genes are TRBV7-3 and TRBJ1-3; D remains ambiguous. This sequence originates from a woman aged 18-30 years with alopecia areata. Some clones in this sample may be carry-over from other donors' samples. This specimen was whole blood, taken in connection with sensitization to the hapten diphenylcyclopropenone (DPC). Written as DNA, the CDR3 is TGTGCCAGCAGCTTTTCCCCCGGATCTGGAAACACCATATATTTT. Its protein product is CASSFSPGSGNTIYF.